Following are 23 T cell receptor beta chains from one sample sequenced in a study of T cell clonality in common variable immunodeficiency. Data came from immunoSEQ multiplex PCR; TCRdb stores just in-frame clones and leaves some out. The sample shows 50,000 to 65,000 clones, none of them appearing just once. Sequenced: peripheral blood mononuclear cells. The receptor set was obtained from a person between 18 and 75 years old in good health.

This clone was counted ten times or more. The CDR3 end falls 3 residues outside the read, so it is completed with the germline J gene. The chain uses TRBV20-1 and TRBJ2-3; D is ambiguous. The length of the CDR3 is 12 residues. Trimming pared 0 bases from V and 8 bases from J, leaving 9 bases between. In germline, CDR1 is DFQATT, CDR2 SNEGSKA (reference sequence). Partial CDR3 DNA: TGCAGTGCTAGAGATGAAGCAGGTACG. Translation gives CSARDEAGT. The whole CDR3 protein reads CSARDEAGTQYF.

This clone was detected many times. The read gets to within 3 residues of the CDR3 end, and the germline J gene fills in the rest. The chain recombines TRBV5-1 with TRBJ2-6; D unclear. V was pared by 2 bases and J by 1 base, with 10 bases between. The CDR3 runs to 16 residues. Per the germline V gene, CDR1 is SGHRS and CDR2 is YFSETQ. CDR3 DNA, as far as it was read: TGCGCCAGCAGCTTAGATCACGGGTCTGGGGCCAACGTC. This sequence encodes CASSLDHGSGANV. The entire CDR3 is CASSLDHGSGANVLTF.

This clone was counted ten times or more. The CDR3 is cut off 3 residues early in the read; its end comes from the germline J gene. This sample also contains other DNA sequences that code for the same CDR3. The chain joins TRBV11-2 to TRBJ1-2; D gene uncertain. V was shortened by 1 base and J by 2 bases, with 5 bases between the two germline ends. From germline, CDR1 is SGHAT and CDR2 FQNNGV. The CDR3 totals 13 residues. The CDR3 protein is CASSLGQNYGYTF. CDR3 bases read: TGTGCCAGCAGCTTAGGGCAGAACTATGGC.

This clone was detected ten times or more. Incomplete CDR3 DNA: TGTGCCAGCAGCTCCAGGGAGGGGGCGACCACTGAA. It encodes CASSSREGATTE. The full CDR3 protein reads CASSSREGATTEAFF. V and J are TRBV11-3 and TRBJ1-1; 7 bases are shared with TRBD1. The read ends 3 residues early relative to the CDR3; the germline J gene fills the gap. This CDR3 has 15 residues. The V segment lost 4 bases and the J segment 4 bases; nucleotides outside the gene matches: 9. The germline V gene encodes CDR1 SGHNT and CDR2 YENEEA.

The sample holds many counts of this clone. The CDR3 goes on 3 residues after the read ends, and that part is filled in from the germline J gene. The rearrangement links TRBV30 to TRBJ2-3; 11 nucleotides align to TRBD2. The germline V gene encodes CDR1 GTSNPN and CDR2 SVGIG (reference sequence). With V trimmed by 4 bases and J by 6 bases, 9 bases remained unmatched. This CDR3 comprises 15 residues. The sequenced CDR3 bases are TGTGCCTGGACAATAGCGGGAGGGCGGGGTGATACG. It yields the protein CAWTIAGGRGDT. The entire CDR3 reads CAWTIAGGRGDTQYF.

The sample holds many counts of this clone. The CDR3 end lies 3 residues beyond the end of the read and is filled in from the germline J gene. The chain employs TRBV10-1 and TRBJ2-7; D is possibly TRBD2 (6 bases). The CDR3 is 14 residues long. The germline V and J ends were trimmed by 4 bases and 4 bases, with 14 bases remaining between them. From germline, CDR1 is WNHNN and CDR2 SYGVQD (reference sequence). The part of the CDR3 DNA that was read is TGCGCCAGCAGTGGGAGGAGGGACTCGTACGAG. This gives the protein CASSGRRDSYE. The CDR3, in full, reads CASSGRRDSYEQYF.

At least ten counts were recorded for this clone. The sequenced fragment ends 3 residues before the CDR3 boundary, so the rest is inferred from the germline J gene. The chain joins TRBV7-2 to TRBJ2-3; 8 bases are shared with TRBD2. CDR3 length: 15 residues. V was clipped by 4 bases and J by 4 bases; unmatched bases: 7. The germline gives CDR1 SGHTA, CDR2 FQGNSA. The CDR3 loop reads CASSSDWRGADTQYF. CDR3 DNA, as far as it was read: TGTGCCAGCAGCTCGGACTGGCGGGGGGCAGATACG.

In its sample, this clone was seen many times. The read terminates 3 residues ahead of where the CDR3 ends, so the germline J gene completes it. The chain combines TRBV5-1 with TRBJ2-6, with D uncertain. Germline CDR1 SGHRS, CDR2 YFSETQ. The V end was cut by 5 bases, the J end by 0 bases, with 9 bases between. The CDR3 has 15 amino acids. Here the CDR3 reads CASSSVGSGANVLTF. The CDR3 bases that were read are TGCGCCAGCAGTTCGGTCGGCTCTGGGGCCAACGTC.

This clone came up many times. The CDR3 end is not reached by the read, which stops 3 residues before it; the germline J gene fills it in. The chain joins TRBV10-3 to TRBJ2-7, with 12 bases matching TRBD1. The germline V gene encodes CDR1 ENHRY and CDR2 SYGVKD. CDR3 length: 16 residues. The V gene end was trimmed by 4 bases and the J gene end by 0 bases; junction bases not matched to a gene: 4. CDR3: CAISGRDRGPSYEQYF. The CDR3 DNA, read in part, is TGTGCCATCAGTGGGAGGGACAGGGGGCCCTCCTACGAG.

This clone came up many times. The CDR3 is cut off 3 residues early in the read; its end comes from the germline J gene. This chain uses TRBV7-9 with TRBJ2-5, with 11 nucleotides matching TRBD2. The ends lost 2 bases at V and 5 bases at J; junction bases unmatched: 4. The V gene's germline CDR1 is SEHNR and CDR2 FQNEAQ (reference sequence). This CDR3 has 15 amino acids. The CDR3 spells CASSLSSGRGETQYF. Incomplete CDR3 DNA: TGTGCCAGCAGCTTAAGTAGCGGGAGGGGTGAGACC.

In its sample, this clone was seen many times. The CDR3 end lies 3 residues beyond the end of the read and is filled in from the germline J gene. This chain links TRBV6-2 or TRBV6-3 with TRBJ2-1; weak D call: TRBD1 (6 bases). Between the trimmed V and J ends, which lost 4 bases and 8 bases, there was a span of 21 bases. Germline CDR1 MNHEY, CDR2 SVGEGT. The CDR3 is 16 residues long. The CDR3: CASSSRVGQGQDEQFF. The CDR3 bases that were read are TGTGCCAGCAGTTCACGGGTCGGCCAGGGGCAGGATGAG.

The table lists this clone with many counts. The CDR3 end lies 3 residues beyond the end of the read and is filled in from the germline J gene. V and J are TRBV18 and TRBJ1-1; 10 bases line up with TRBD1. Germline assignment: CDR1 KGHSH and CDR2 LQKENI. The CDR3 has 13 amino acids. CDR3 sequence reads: CASSLPGQGEAFF. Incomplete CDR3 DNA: TGTGCCAGCTCGTTACCGGGACAGGGGGAA. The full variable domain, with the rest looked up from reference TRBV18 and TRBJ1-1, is NAGVMQNPRHLVRRRGQEARLRCSPMKGHSHVYWYRQLPEEGLKFMVYLQKENIIDESGMPKERFSAEFPKEGPSILRIQQVVRGDSAAYFCASSLPGQGEAFFGQGTRLTVV.

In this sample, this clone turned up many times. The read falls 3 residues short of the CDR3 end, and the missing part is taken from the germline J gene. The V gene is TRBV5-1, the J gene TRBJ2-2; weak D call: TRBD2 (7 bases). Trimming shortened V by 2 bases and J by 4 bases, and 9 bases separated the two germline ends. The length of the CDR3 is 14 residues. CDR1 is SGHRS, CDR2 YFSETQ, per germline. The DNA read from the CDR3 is TGCGCCAGCAGCTTCGGGGGGCTCACCGGGGAG. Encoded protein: CASSFGGLTGE. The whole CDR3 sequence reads CASSFGGLTGELFF.

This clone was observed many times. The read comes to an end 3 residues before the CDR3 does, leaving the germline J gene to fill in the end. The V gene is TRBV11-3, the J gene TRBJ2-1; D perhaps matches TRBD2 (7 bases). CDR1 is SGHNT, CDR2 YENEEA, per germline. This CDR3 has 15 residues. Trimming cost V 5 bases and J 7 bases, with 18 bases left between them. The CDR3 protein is CASSPRWGGMNEQFF. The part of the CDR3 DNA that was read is TGTGCCAGCAGCCCGCGGTGGGGGGGCATGAATGAG.

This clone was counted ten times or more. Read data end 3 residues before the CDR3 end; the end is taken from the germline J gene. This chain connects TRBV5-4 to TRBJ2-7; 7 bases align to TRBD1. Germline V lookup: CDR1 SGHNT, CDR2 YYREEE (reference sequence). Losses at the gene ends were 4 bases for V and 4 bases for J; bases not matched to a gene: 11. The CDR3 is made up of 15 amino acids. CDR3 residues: CASSDRQGGAYEQYF. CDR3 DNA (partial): TGTGCCAGCAGCGATAGACAGGGTGGTGCGTACGAG.

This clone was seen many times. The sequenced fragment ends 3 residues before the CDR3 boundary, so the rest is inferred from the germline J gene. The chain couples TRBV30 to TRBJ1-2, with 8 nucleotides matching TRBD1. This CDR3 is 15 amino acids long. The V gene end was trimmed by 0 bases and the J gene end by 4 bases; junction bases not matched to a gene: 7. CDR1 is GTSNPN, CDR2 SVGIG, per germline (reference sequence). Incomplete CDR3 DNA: TGTGCCTGGAGTGTATGGGACAGGAAATCCTATGGC. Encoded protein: CAWSVWDRKSYG. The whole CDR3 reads CAWSVWDRKSYGYTF.

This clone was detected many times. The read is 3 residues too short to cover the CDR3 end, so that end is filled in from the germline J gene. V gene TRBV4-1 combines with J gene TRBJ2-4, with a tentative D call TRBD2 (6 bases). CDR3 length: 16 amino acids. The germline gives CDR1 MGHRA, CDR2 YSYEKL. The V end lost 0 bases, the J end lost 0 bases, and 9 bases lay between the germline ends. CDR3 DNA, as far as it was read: TGCGCCAGCAGCCAAGAAGGCGGGATAGCCAAAAACATT. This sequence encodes CASSQEGGIAKNI. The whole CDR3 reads CASSQEGGIAKNIQYF.

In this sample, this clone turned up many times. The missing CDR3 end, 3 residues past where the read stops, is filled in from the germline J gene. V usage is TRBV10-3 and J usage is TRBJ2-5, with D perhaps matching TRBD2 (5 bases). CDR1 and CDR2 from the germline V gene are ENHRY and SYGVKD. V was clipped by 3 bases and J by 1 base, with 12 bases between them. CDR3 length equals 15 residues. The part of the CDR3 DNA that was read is TGTGCCATCAGTGACGGAACTAGGAGCCAAGAGACC. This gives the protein CAISDGTRSQET. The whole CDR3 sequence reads CAISDGTRSQETQYF.

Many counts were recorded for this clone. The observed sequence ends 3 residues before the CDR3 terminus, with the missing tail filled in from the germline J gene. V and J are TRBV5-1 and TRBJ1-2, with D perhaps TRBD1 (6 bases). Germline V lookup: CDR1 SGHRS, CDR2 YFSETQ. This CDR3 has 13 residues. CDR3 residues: CASSLGGQQGYTF. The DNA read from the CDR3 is TGCGCCAGCAGCCTGGGGGGGCAACAGGGC.

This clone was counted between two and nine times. The sequenced CDR3 bases are TGTGCCAGCAGCCCCCGGAGCGGGCGGGGGAATACG. Amino acid sequence: CASSPRSGRGNT. The CDR3, in full, reads CASSPRSGRGNTQYF. The chain has TRBV7-6 and TRBJ2-3; the match to TRBD2 covers 7 bases. The read terminates 3 residues before the CDR3 end, so the remaining end is supplied by the germline J gene. This CDR3 comprises 15 residues. Trimming at V came to 5 bases and at J to 7 bases, leaving 12 bases not matched to a gene. CDR1 and CDR2 (germline): SGHVS, FNYEAQ.

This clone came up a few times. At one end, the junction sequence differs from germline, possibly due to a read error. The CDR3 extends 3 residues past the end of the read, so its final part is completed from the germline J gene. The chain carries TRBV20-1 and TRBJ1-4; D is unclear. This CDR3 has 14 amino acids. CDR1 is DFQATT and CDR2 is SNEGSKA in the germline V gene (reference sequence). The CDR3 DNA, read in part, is TGCAGTTCTAGATCCGGGGTTAATAATTCACCA. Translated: CSSRSGVNNSP. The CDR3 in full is CSSRSGVNNSPLFF.

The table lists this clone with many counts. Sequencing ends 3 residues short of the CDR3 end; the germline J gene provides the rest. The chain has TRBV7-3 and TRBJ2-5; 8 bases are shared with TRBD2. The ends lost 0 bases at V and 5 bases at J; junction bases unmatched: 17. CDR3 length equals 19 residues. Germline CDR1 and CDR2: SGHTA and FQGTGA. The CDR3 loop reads CASSLTWGSSGSIGETQYF. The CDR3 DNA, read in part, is TGTGCCAGCAGCTTAACTTGGGGGTCGAGCGGGAGTATCGGGGAGACC.

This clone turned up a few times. The CDR3 DNA, read in part, is TGTGCCAGCTCACCGGAAGCGGGGGCGGAGAATACG. It specifies CASSPEAGAENT. The entire CDR3 protein reads CASSPEAGAENTQYF. The V and J genes are TRBV18 and TRBJ2-3; 8 nucleotides line up with TRBD2. The CDR3 end lies 3 residues beyond the end of the read and is filled in from the germline J gene. Per germline, CDR1 KGHSH and CDR2 LQKENI. J gave up 7 bases and V 3 bases, and 9 bases lay outside the gene matches. The CDR3 length is 15 residues.